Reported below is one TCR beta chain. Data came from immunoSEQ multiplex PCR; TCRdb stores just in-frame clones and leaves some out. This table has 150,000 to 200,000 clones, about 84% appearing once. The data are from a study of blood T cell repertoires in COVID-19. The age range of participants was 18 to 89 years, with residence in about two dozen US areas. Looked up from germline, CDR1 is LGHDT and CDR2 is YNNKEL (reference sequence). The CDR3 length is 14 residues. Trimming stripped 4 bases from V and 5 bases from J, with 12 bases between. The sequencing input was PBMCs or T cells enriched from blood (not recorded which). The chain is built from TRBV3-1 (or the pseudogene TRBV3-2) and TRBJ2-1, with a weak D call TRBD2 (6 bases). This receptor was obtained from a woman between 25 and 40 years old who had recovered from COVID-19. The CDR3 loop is CASSPRGGNNEQFF. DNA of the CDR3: TGTGCCAGCAGCCCCCGAGGAGGGAACAATGAGCAGTTCTTC.